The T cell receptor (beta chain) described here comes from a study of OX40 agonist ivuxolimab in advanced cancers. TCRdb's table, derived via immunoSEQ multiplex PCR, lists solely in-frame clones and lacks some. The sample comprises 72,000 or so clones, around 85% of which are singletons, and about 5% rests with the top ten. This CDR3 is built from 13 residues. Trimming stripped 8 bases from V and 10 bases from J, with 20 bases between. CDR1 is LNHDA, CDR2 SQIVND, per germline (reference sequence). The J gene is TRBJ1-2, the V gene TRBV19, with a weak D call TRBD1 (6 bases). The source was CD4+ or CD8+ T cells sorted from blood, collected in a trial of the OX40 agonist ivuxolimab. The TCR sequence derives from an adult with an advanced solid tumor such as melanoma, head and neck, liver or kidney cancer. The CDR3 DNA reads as TGTGCCAGTCGGATCCGGGACATGGGAGACTACACCTTC. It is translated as CASRIRDMGDYTF.